The sequence of this TCR beta chain was determined in a study of blood T cell repertoires in COVID-19 (dated by TCRdb to 2019 to 2021). About the study as a whole: Samples from collaborators originated in the United States, Italy and Spain and spanned both the acute and convalescent phases of COVID-19. The repertoires were released in a freely available public database intended as a resource for research on the immune response to SARS-CoV-2. Where available, HLA class I and class II types were obtained from metadata supplied by the sample provider rather than from assay-based typing. The sample metadata nearly always contained a de-identified subject ID, COVID-19 status, age in years and sex. The prospective study material was composed of cDNA or gDNA derived from T cells, B-cell-depleted T cells, or PBMCs. The dataset comprised deeply sampled blood TCRbeta repertoires from subjects exposed to, actively infected with, or recovered from COVID-19. Samples were obtained from the ongoing ImmuneRACE study (first 160 participants) and from about 1,300 subjects provided by 6 global collaborators.

At one collaborating source in Seattle, patients were enrolled during active infection and were followed longitudinally through the course of disease. Each collaborating institution followed its own protocols to collect whole blood in K2EDTA tubes. For TCRbeta analysis, collaborator samples were shipped as frozen whole blood, as isolated PBMCs, or as DNA extracted from either sample type. Comments on this clone: It lacks a known antigen. Base-call qualities are not available, and no considerably larger clone is one nucleotide away.

CDR1 and CDR2, per the germline V gene (reference sequence), are GTSNPN and SVGIG. The CDR3 measures 16 amino acids from cysteine to phenylalanine. The sequence is cut down to CDR3 DNA, 48 bases in frame from base 1. Germline trimming amounts to 3 bases on V and 3 bases on J, with 9 as the count of junction bases outside the gene matches. TCRbeta CDR3 regions were amplified from genomic DNA using the immunoSEQ Assay, a bias-controlled multiplex PCR. Per the source publication's procedure: Nucleated cell counts per sample were estimated from amplification of reference gene primers within the assay. Sequence reads were collapsed and filtered to measure the absolute abundance of every unique TCRbeta CDR3 rearrangement. For each sample, productive Simpson clonality was calculated as the square root of Simpson's diversity index over productive rearrangements. TCRdb obtained this table from immuneACCESS and retained in-frame rearrangements with V and J assigned. These tables miss some clones; where compared with another copy, unresolved V genes account for less than half of the shortfall, and the remainder is unexplained. D and trimming come from the DNA, and the V and J calls and clone size come from that table. This sample holds about 530,000 clones; about 89% were observed only once. Clones ranked in the top ten supply roughly 8.3% of the sample.

The study at large found these results: How much clinical and demographic metadata was included differed by source and by participant, and the metadata was provided uncurated.

The sample was peripheral blood. The receptor's source is a woman in her forties or fifties with COVID-19, enrolled during active disease. This chain joins TRBV30 to TRBJ2-7; 12 bases in the junction line up with TRBD1. For the CDR3, the sequence is CAWSGTGTGGFYEQYF. The DNA sequence is given as TGTGCCTGGAGCGGGACTGGGACAGGGGGCTTCTACGAGCAGTACTTC.